These 16 T cell receptor beta chains were sequenced from one sample in a study of regulatory and conventional T cells in RAG deficiency. Method: immunoSEQ multiplex PCR; TCRdb's copy keeps in-frame clones and lacks some. The sample yields approximately 9,000 clones, around 90% seen once. Regulatory T cells were sorted from blood as CD4+ CD25-high CD127-low cells. The data were also submitted as part of a second study, on regulatory T cells. That source notes: The primer mix had 52 TRBV and 13 TRBJ primers.

The specimen sequenced was Tregs sorted from blood. These receptors originate from a human donor in good health.

The J gene is TRBJ1-4, the V gene TRBV19; D remains unclear. V was shortened by 4 bases and J by 4 bases, with 7 bases between the two germline ends. Germline V lookup: CDR1 LNHDA, CDR2 SQIVND (reference sequence). This CDR3 is built from 13 residues. The CDR3 is CASSRAGNEKLFF. CDR3 DNA sequence: TGTGCCAGTAGTAGGGCGGGTAATGAAAAACTGTTTTTT. The entire variable domain, with the rest obtained from reference TRBV19 and TRBJ1-4, is as follows: DGGITQSPKYLFRKEGQNVTLSCEQNLNHDAMYWYRQDPGQGLRLIYYSQIVNDFQKGDIAEGYSVSREKKESFPLTVTSAQKNPTAFYLCASSRAGNEKLFFGSGTQLSVL.

The chain links TRBV5-6 to TRBJ2-4; D ambiguous. The germline V gene has CDR1 SGHDT and CDR2 YYEEEE. CDR3 length equals 14 residues. V was clipped by 4 bases and J by 9 bases, with 17 bases between them. CDR3 protein: CASSPEMTLGIQYF. As DNA, the CDR3 is TGTGCCAGCAGCCCCGAAATGACATTAGGCATTCAGTACTTC.

The V gene is TRBV6-6, the J gene TRBJ1-2; 7 bases are shared with TRBD1. Germline V gives CDR1 MNHNY, CDR2 SVGAGI (reference sequence). After removal of 2 bases from V and 4 bases from J, the junction contained 4 bases not matched to a gene. The CDR3 loop spans 14 amino acids. The CDR3 bases are TGTGCCAGCAGTTACAGGGGGCGGATCTATGGCTACACCTTC. It translates to CASSYRGRIYGYTF.

The DNA for the CDR3 is TGTGCCAGCAGCTTAGGGGGGTCAGTCAATCAGCCCCAGCATTTT. This sequence encodes CASSLGGSVNQPQHF. The V call is TRBV7-2, the J call TRBJ1-5; TRBD1 might be the D (5 bases). Germline assignment: CDR1 SGHTA and CDR2 FQGNSA. Deletions cut 1 base from V and 3 bases from J, with 10 bases between. The CDR3 is made up of 15 amino acids. Full variable domain (missing parts from reference TRBV7-2 and TRBJ1-5): GAGVSQSPSNKVTEKGKDVELRCDPISGHTALYWYRQSLGQGLEFLIYFQGNSAPDKSGLPSDRFSAERTGGSVSTLTIQRTQQEDSAVYLCASSLGGSVNQPQHFGDGTRLSIL.

The chain combines TRBV28 with TRBJ1-2; D remains unclear. The germline gives CDR1 MDHEN, CDR2 SYDVKM. The V gene lost 7 bases and the J gene lost 2 bases, with 11 bases spanning the gap. The CDR3 totals 13 residues. The CDR3 region is CASTSGVNYGYTF. CDR3 bases: TGTGCCAGCACCTCCGGGGTCAACTATGGCTACACCTTC.

This clone was detected only once. The chain joins TRBV5-4 to TRBJ2-5, with TRBD2 identical over 9 bases. Germline-derived CDR1 and CDR2 are SGHNT and YYREEE (reference sequence). The trim removed 0 bases at V and 11 bases at J, leaving 17 bases unmatched. The CDR3 has 17 residues. CDR3: CASSLGGLGGRAGEQYF. The CDR3 bases are TGTGCCAGCAGCTTGGGGGGTTTGGGCGGGAGGGCCGGAGAGCAGTACTTC.

The CDR3 DNA is TGTGCCAGCAGTTACGCGGGGGGAAACACCATATATTTT. It specifies CASSYAGGNTIYF. V gene TRBV6-5 combines with J gene TRBJ1-3; D unresolved. Germline V gene data show CDR1 as MNHEY and CDR2 as SVGAGI. This CDR3 contains 13 residues. Trimming cost V 2 bases and J 4 bases, with 6 bases left between them.

The CDR3 protein is CASSPDATNEKLFF. CDR3 DNA sequence: TGTGCCAGTAGTCCCGATGCAACTAATGAAAAACTGTTTTTT. J is TRBJ1-4 and V is TRBV19; D gene ambiguous. The V end lost 5 bases, the J end lost 0 bases, and 7 bases lay between the germline ends. CDR3 length equals 14 residues. In germline, CDR1 is LNHDA, CDR2 SQIVND (reference sequence).

The chain couples TRBV7-8 to TRBJ2-4; D remains ambiguous. The CDR3 covers 14 residues. Germline V gene sequence: CDR1 SGHVS, CDR2 FQNEAQ. With 2 bases removed from V and 5 bases from J, the gap between germline ends came to 10 bases. The CDR3 DNA sequence: TGTGCCAGCAGCTTAAAAGGAACCCAAAACATTCAGTACTTC. Its translation is CASSLKGTQNIQYF.

The chain has TRBV27 and TRBJ2-1, with a weak D call TRBD2 (6 bases). In germline, CDR1 is MNHEY, CDR2 SMNVEV (reference sequence). This CDR3 has 15 amino acids. Trimming took 8 bases from V and 3 from J, leaving 17 bases between them. CDR3 residues: CASGGAGFVYNEQFF. CDR3 coding DNA: TGTGCCAGCGGCGGGGCGGGGTTTGTCTACAATGAGCAGTTCTTC.

This clone was seen a single time. The J gene is TRBJ1-1, the V gene TRBV19; a weak D match, TRBD1 (6 bases). Per germline, CDR1 LNHDA and CDR2 SQIVND (reference sequence). The CDR3 has 15 residues. V gave up 8 bases and J gave up 1 base, with 17 bases separating them. CDR3: CASRRGGSRNTEAFF. As DNA, the CDR3 is TGTGCCAGTCGAAGGGGGGGGTCCCGGAACACTGAAGCTTTCTTT.

The V call is TRBV5-1, the J call TRBJ1-5; D not certain. CDR3 length: 16 amino acids. Germline V lookup: CDR1 SGHRS, CDR2 YFSETQ. Trimming took off 4 bases at V and 0 bases at J, with 14 bases between the two ends. The CDR3 loop reads CASSPLPRLSNQPQHF. DNA of the CDR3: TGCGCCAGCAGCCCGTTACCCAGACTTAGCAATCAGCCCCAGCATTTT. Variable domain in full (rest from reference TRBV5-1 and TRBJ1-5): KAGVTQTPRYLIKTRGQQVTLSCSPISGHRSVSWYQQTPGQGLQFLFEYFSETQRNKGNFPGRFSGRQFSNSRSEMNVSTLELGDSALYLCASSPLPRLSNQPQHFGDGTRLSIL.

The CDR3 region has the DNA TGTGCCAGCAGCTGGGGTGGGACGGTGAACACTGAAGCTTTCTTT. Its translation: CASSWGGTVNTEAFF. This sequence joins TRBV7-9 and TRBJ1-1; TRBD1 might be the D (5 bases). V lost 4 bases to trimming and J lost 0 bases, with 12 bases between them. Germline CDR1 and CDR2: SEHNR and FQNEAQ (reference sequence). The CDR3 has 15 residues.

This chain links TRBV6-1 with TRBJ1-1; TRBD1 is a possible D gene (5 bases). Looked up from germline, CDR1 is MNHNS and CDR2 is SASEGT. The V gene lost 9 bases and the J gene lost 0 bases, with 11 bases spanning the gap. The length of the CDR3 is 13 residues. The DNA for the CDR3 is TGTGCCAGTTGGGACCGACTGAACACTGAAGCTTTCTTT. It codes for CASWDRLNTEAFF.

The table lists this clone with a count of one. This sequence joins TRBV5-1 and TRBJ2-5, with D tentatively TRBD1 or TRBD2 (6 bases each). Trimming shortened V by 4 bases and J by 9 bases, and 19 bases separated the two germline ends. Germline V lookup: CDR1 SGHRS, CDR2 YFSETQ. This CDR3 has 14 residues. Written as DNA, the CDR3 is TGCGCCAGCAGCCTGGGACACCCGGGGGAGGCCCAGTACTTC. Amino acid sequence: CASSLGHPGEAQYF.

This clone was seen a few times. The chain links TRBV5-5 to TRBJ2-7; D is undetermined. The CDR3 runs to 15 residues. CDR1 is SGHKS, CDR2 YYEKEE, per germline (reference sequence). Trimming removed 0 bases from V and 3 bases from J, with 13 bases in between. The CDR3 DNA sequence: TGTGCCAGCAGCTTGGAGGGCAATGACAACTACGAGCAGTACTTC. Protein: CASSLEGNDNYEQYF.